This T cell receptor (beta chain) was identified in a study of T cells in Graves' hyperthyroidism and ophthalmopathy. Study-level results: The model made its ophthalmopathy prediction, and onset followed a median approximately 7 months later.

V lost 4 bases to trimming and J lost 8 bases; unmatched junction nucleotides: 4. CDR1 and CDR2 from the germline V gene are SNHLY and FYNNEI. The CDR3 totals 12 residues. RNA transcripts provided the source from which TCR beta CDR3 regions were amplified. The TCR CDR3 first-round RT-PCR relied on the HTBI primer set. Using its own MiXCR run on the multiplex PCR reads, TCRdb lists one record per CDR3 protein. Altogether roughly 600,000 distinct CDR3 sequences are present, 14% being singletons, with the ten largest covering under 15%. This clonotype has more than one count but fewer than ten. The antigen is undetermined.

The V call is TRBV2, the J call TRBJ1-2, with 7 nucleotides matching TRBD1. The specimen sequenced was blood. The sequence derives from a woman aged 45-65 years with Graves' ophthalmopathy. CDR3 DNA: TGTGCCAGCAGTGGACAGGGCTTGGGCTACACCTTC. It translates to CASSGQGLGYTF.